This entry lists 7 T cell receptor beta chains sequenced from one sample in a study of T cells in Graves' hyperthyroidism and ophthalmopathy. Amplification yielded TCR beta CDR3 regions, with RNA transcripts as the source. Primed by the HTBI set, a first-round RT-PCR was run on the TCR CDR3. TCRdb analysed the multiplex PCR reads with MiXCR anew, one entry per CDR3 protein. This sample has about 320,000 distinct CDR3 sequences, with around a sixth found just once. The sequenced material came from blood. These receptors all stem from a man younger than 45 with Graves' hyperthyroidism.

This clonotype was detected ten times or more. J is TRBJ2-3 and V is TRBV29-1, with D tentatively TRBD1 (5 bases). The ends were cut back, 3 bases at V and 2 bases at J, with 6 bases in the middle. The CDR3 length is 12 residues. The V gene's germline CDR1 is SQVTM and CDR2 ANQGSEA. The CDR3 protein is CSVEDNTDTQYF. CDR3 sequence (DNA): TGCAGCGTTGAGGACAACACAGATACGCAGTATTTT.

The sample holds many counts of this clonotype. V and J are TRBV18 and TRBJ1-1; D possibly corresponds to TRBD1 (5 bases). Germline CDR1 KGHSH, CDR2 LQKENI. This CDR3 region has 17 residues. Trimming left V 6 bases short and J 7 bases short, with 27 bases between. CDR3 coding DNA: TGTGCCAGCTCGCCCCCCAGGTGGGGGATTCGGCCGAGTGAAGCTTTCTTT. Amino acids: CASSPPRWGIRPSEAFF.

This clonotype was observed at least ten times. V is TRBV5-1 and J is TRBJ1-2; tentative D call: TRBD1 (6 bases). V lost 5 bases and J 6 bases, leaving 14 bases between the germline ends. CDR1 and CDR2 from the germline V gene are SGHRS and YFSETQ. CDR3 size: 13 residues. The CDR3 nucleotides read TGCGCCAGCAGTTCCGGACAGAGGGATGGCTACACCTTC. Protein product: CASSSGQRDGYTF.

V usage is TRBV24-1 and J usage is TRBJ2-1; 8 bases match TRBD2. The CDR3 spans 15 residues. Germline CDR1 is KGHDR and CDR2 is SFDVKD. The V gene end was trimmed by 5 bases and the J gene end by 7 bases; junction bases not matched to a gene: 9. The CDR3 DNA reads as TGTGCCACCAGTGGGGTCGGGAGGGGCAGGAATGAGCAGTTCTTC. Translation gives CATSGVGRGRNEQFF.

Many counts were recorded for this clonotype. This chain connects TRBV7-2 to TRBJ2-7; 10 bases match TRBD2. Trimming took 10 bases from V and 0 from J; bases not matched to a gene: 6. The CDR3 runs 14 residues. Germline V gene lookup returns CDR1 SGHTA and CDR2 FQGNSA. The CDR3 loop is CATGASGSSYEQYF. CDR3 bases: TGTGCCACGGGGGCTAGCGGGAGCTCCTACGAGCAGTACTTC.

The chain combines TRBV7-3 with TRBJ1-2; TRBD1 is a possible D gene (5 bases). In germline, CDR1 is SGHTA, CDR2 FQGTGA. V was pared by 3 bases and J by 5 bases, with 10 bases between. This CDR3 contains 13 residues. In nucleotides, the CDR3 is TGTGCCAGCAGCTTGGACGGACAATATGGCTACACCTTC. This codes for CASSLDGQYGYTF.

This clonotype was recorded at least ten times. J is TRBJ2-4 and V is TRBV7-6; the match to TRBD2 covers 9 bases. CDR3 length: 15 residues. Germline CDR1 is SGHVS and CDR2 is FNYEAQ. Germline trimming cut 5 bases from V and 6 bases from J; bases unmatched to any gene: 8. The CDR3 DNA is TGTGCCAGCAGCCAAGCAGCGGGAGGTTCAAACATTCAGTACTTC. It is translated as CASSQAAGGSNIQYF. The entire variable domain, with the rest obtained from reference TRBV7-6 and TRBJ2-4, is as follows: GAGVSQSPRYKVTKRGQDVALRCDPISGHVSLYWYRQALGQGPEFLTYFNYEAQQDKSGLPNDRFSAERPEGSISTLTIQRTEQRDSAMYRCASSQAAGGSNIQYFGAGTRLSVL.